A selection of T cell receptor beta chains follows, all from one sample in a study of cytomegalovirus exposure and HLA in healthy donors. Profiling relied on immunoSEQ multiplex PCR, and the TCRdb table lists in-frame clones only, not all of them. Of 120,000 to 150,000 clones in the sample, 60% to 80% were seen once. The sample consisted of PBMCs. The receptors shown here come from a woman aged 25 to 39 in good health and CMV-seronegative. Both conserved end residues are part of each CDR3. A D gene is named only where the DNA matches it firmly. Not all rows give a size; the values are once, few, many and, for expanded clones, a class.

abundance,j_gene,v_gene,d_gene,CDR3aa,CDR3nt
NA,TRBJ1-2,TRBV27,NA,CASNPYGRGGYTF,TGTGCCAGCAACCCCTACGGAAGGGGGGGCTACACCTTC
NA,TRBJ1-2,TRBV9,NA,CASSGQGNNYGYTF,TGTGCCAGCAGCGGACAAGGAAATAACTATGGCTACACCTTC
NA,TRBJ1-2,TRBV7-9,TRBD1,CASSYPDRAYGYTF,TGTGCCAGCAGTTATCCCGACAGGGCCTATGGCTACACCTTC
NA,TRBJ1-1,TRBV2,NA,CASSRDTNTEAFF,TGTGCCAGCAGCCGGGACACGAACACTGAAGCTTTCTTT
few,TRBJ1-1,TRBV30,TRBD1,CAWKSQGAIFRNTEAFF,TGTGCCTGGAAATCCCAGGGGGCTATCTTTCGGAACACTGAAGCTTTCTTT
NA,TRBJ2-5,TRBV7-3,NA,CASSLKAGQRKTQYF,TGTGCCAGCAGCTTAAAGGCAGGGCAAAGAAAGACCCAGTACTTC
NA,TRBJ1-1,TRBV5-1,TRBD1,CASSLVWVTVGQGQIEAFF,TGCGCCAGCAGCTTGGTATGGGTCACGGTGGGACAGGGACAGATTGAAGCTTTCTTT
NA,TRBJ2-2,TRBV7-6,NA,CASSPQGAGELFF,TGTGCCAGCAGCCCCCAGGGCGCCGGGGAGCTGTTTTTT
NA,TRBJ1-3,TRBV5-5,NA,CASSSRGVEAGNTIYF,TGTGCCAGCAGCTCGCGGGGAGTGGAGGCTGGAAACACCATATATTTT
few,TRBJ1-1,TRBV7-3,NA,CASSKDNSDTEAFF,TGTGCCAGCAGCAAGGACAACAGTGACACTGAAGCTTTCTTT
NA,TRBJ1-5,TRBV4-3,NA,CASSQRLVSNQPQHF,TGCGCCAGCAGCCAGCGACTCGTTAGCAATCAGCCCCAGCATTTT
NA,TRBJ2-4,TRBV4-2,TRBD2,CASSQEYPPSGRAKNIQYF,TGTGCCAGCAGCCAAGAATACCCACCTAGCGGACGGGCCAAAAACATTCAGTACTTC
NA,TRBJ1-1,TRBV14,NA,CASSRATGGAEAFF,TGTGCCAGCAGCCGAGCGACAGGAGGCGCTGAAGCTTTCTTT
once,TRBJ2-1,TRBV10-3,TRBD1,CAISLTGGGEQFF,TGTGCCATCAGCCTAACAGGGGGCGGAGAGCAGTTCTTC
NA,TRBJ1-5,TRBV27,NA,CASSLRTVSNQPQHF,TGTGCCAGCAGTTTAAGGACAGTATCCAATCAGCCCCAGCATTTT
NA,TRBJ2-7,TRBV9,NA,CASSGGLGEQYF,TGTGCCAGCAGCGGGGGGCTAGGGGAGCAGTACTTC
NA,TRBJ1-1,TRBV7-2,TRBD1,CASSPLEGASRAEAFF,TGTGCCAGCAGCCCCTTAGAGGGGGCGTCGAGGGCTGAAGCTTTCTTT
NA,TRBJ2-2,TRBV19,NA,CASSIPAGATGELFF,TGTGCCAGTAGTATACCCGCAGGGGCAACCGGGGAGCTGTTTTTT
NA,TRBJ1-1,TRBV30,NA,CAWSPSRNTEAFF,TGTGCCTGGAGTCCCTCGAGGAACACTGAAGCTTTCTTT
few,TRBJ2-7,TRBV6-1,NA,CASSEEQGPVYEQYF,TGTGCCAGCAGTGAAGAGCAGGGGCCCGTCTACGAGCAGTACTTC
NA,TRBJ2-5,TRBV4-1,NA,CASSQVGQETQYF,TGCGCCAGCAGCCAAGTCGGCCAAGAGACCCAGTACTTC
NA,TRBJ1-6,TRBV4-2,TRBD1,CAVSRDSYNSPLHF,TGTGCCGTTTCTCGGGACAGCTATAATTCACCCCTCCACTTT
NA,TRBJ2-5,TRBV5-1,TRBD1,CASSLGQGVLETQYF,TGCGCCAGCAGCTTGGGACAGGGGGTTCTGGAGACCCAGTACTTC
few,TRBJ2-5,TRBV7-2,TRBD2,CASSMTSGGAGETQYF,TGTGCCAGCAGTATGACTAGCGGGGGGGCAGGAGAGACCCAGTACTTC
NA,TRBJ2-7,TRBV7-6,NA,CASSLARGQGDYEQYF,TGTGCCAGCAGCTTAGCCCGTGGGCAGGGCGACTACGAGCAGTACTTC
few,TRBJ2-2,TRBV13,NA,CASSLLGGNTGELFF,TGTGCCAGCAGCTTACTAGGGGGAAACACCGGGGAGCTGTTTTTT
once,TRBJ1-2,TRBV7-2,TRBD1,CASSLGQFGYGYTF,TGTGCCAGCAGCTTGGGACAGTTCGGCTATGGCTACACCTTC
NA,TRBJ1-2,TRBV25-1,NA,CASSDSFGLTGGGYTF,TGTGCCAGCAGTGATTCATTTGGCCTCACAGGAGGGGGCTACACCTTC
NA,TRBJ1-6,TRBV6-1,NA,CASSDAGFGSPLHF,TGTGCCAGCAGTGATGCGGGGTTCGGTTCACCCCTCCACTTT
NA,TRBJ2-5,TRBV6-6,NA,CASSYGRGETQYF,TGTGCCAGCAGTTACGGCCGGGGGGAGACCCAGTACTTC
few,TRBJ1-5,TRBV2,NA,CASSESRSYQPQHF,TGTGCCAGCAGCGAAAGTCGGAGTTATCAGCCCCAGCATTTT
few,TRBJ2-3,TRBV5-6,NA,CASSLASTDTQYF,TGTGCCAGCAGCTTGGCAAGCACAGATACGCAGTATTTT
NA,TRBJ1-1,TRBV18,NA,CASSPGPNTEAFF,TGTGCCAGCTCACCGGGGCCGAACACTGAAGCTTTCTTT
NA,TRBJ1-6,TRBV4-1,TRBD1,CASSQPGQRVSPLHF,TGCGCCAGCAGCCAACCGGGACAGAGAGTATCACCCCTCCACTTT
NA,TRBJ2-1,TRBV27,TRBD2,CASSLLGGERIF,TGTGCCAGCAGTTTACTGGGAGGGGAAAGGATCTTC
NA,TRBJ2-3,TRBV5-1,TRBD2,CASSPSGAYTDTQYF,TGCGCCAGCAGTCCTAGCGGGGCATACACAGATACGCAGTATTTT
NA,TRBJ1-1,TRBV2,NA,CASADRRKVNTEAFF,TGTGCCAGCGCCGACAGAAGAAAAGTTAACACTGAAGCTTTCTTT
NA,TRBJ2-7,TRBV6-5,TRBD1,CASREDRVSYEQYF,TGTGCCAGCAGAGAAGACAGGGTTAGCTACGAGCAGTACTTC
NA,TRBJ1-2,TRBV7-9,TRBD1,CASSLRGGTGEDYGYTF,TGTGCCAGCAGCTTGAGAGGGGGGACAGGGGAGGACTATGGCTACACCTTC
NA,TRBJ1-6,TRBV7-9,TRBD1,CASSPGTGTSSYNSPLHF,TGTGCCAGCAGCCCCGGGACAGGAACGAGCTCCTATAATTCACCCCTCCACTTT
NA,TRBJ2-1,TRBV7-2,NA,CASSLWGVDNEQFF,TGTGCCAGCAGCTTATGGGGGGTGGACAATGAGCAGTTCTTC
NA,TRBJ2-1,TRBV6-1,NA,CASTLLLSSYNEQFF,TGTGCCAGCACCCTACTCCTTAGCTCCTACAATGAGCAGTTCTTC